This T cell receptor beta chain was recovered during a study of blood T cell repertoires in COVID-19. Study information: Sites across the United States, Italy and Spain contributed samples from acute and convalescent COVID-19.

Germline CDR1 is MDHEN and CDR2 is SYDVKM. Trimming took 3 bases from V and 5 from J, leaving 7 bases between them. CDR3 size: 13 residues. Sequencing used immunoSEQ multiplex PCR; TCRdb keeps in-frame clones, though not all of them. The sample gives 150,000 to 200,000 clones, about 80% of which show up once; approximately 2.6% is in the top ten. The specimen sequenced was peripheral blood. The TCR sequence derives from a human donor with acute or convalescent COVID-19. The donor label of this sample is uncertain. This chain connects TRBV28 to TRBJ2-2; D is unresolved. CDR3 bases: TGTGCCAGCAGTTTGAGGTGGACCGGGGAGCTGTTTTTT. This encodes CASSLRWTGELFF.